One T cell receptor (beta chain) is described in this entry. The antigen remains unidentified. Researchers amplified the TCR beta CDR3 regions from RNA transcripts. TCR CDR3 underwent first-round RT-PCR with the HTBI primer set. One entry per CDR3 protein, called by TCRdb with MiXCR from the multiplex PCR reads. The sample has around 700,000 distinct CDR3 sequences; around a sixth are singletons. This sample stems from a study of T cells in Graves' hyperthyroidism and ophthalmopathy. Study-level points and caveats: Ophthalmopathy, as predicted by the model, came a median about seven months after the prediction.

Sample collection date corresponds to first hyperthyroidism diagnosis, prior to any ophthalmopathy symptoms. Sequenced input: blood. This clonotype was sampled from a woman aged 45 to 65 with Graves' hyperthyroidism that later progressed to Graves' ophthalmopathy.

CDR3 coding DNA: TGTGCCAGCTCACCATTTTTCGGGGGGGGTGGTGAGCAGTTCTTC. This encodes CASSPFFGGGGEQFF. The V call is TRBV18, the J call TRBJ2-1, with 8 bases aligning to TRBD2. The ends lost 2 bases at V and 9 bases at J; junction bases unmatched: 9. This CDR3 is built from 15 residues. CDR1 and CDR2 (germline): KGHSH, LQKENI.